This T cell receptor beta chain was sequenced in a study of blood T cell repertoires in COVID-19. Looked up from germline, CDR1 is SGHAT and CDR2 is FQDESV (reference sequence). The CDR3 consists of 15 residues. V was pared by 5 bases and J by 3 bases, with 13 bases between. Measured with immunoSEQ multiplex PCR; TCRdb has only the in-frame clones, and not every one. Of about 300,000 clones in the sample, 70% to 90% are singletons; the top ten hold about 6%. This chain links TRBV11-1 with TRBJ1-4; maybe TRBD1 (5 bases). The clonotype originates from a woman younger than 45 who had recovered from COVID-19. The sample taken for sequencing was PBMCs or T cells enriched from blood (not recorded which). In DNA form, the CDR3 reads TGTGCCAGCAGCGCTTATCAGGGTGCTAATGAAAAACTGTTTTTT. Translation gives CASSAYQGANEKLFF.